This TCR beta chain was identified in a study of T cell responses to AZD1222 COVID-19 vaccine. V trimming: 0 bases; J trimming: 5 bases; junction bases outside the gene matches: 10. The CDR3 has 17 residues. In germline, CDR1 is MRHNA, CDR2 SNTAGT. Only in-frame clones appear in the TCRdb table, and some are missing; sequencing was by immunoSEQ multiplex PCR. The sample lists 90,000 to 150,000 clones, about nine tenths occurring once. V and J are TRBV6-4 and TRBJ2-5, with 9 bases fitting TRBD2. The receptor was isolated from an adult in good health. This specimen was peripheral blood, taken on day 0 of AZD1222 vaccination. The CDR3 DNA sequence: TGTGCCAGCAGTGACTCGATTAGCGGGGGCCGTGGGGAGACCCAGTACTTC. It yields the protein CASSDSISGGRGETQYF.